These 13 T cell receptor beta chains were all obtained from the same sample, sequenced in a study of T-cell memory formation after mild COVID-19. One entry per CDR3 protein results from TCRdb running MiXCR on the 5' RACE reads. In the table there are about 100,000 distinct CDR3 sequences, over 8.5% of which are singletons. The sequencing sample was made of PBMCs or a T cell subset sorted from them (not recorded which). The receptors were gathered from a man younger than 35 who had mild COVID-19 (a few samples of this study predate the infection). Cell type and time point are not known.

The gene calls are TRBV7-9 and TRBJ1-1, with 10 bases matching TRBD1. The CDR3 is 14 residues long. The germline V gene has CDR1 SEHNR and CDR2 FQNEAQ (reference sequence). V was pared by 7 bases and J by 2 bases, with 4 bases of the junction left unmatched. The CDR3 here is CASTDRGLNTEAFF. The CDR3 nucleotides read TGTGCCAGCACCGACAGGGGGCTTAACACTGAAGCTTTCTTT.

The chain uses TRBV4-3 and TRBJ2-3; 8 nucleotides align to TRBD2. Trimming took 1 base from V and 5 from J; bases not matched to a gene: 5. Germline lookup yields CDR1 LGHNA and CDR2 YSLEER. This CDR3 has 15 amino acids. The CDR3 here is CASSQAGGPVDTQYF. The CDR3 bases are TGCGCCAGCAGCCAAGCGGGGGGGCCGGTAGATACGCAGTATTTT.

This clonotype was counted a few times. The V call is TRBV11-2, the J call TRBJ2-5; 9 bases align to TRBD2. The germline CDR1 and CDR2 sequences are SGHAT and FQNNGV. With V trimmed by 4 bases and J by 5 bases, 14 bases remained unmatched. There are 17 residues in the CDR3. Here the CDR3 DNA reads TGTGCCAGCAGCTCCTGGGAGAGCAGCGGGGGGAGGGAGACCCAGTACTTC. This translates into CASSSWESSGGRETQYF.

V and J are TRBV14 and TRBJ1-1; D gene unclear. The germline V and J ends were trimmed by 6 bases and 11 bases, with 10 bases remaining between them. The CDR3 is made up of 10 amino acids. Germline values: CDR1 SGHDN, CDR2 FVKESK. The CDR3 DNA follows: TGTGCCAGCAGTGTCCCTGGGGCTTTCTTT. Its protein is CASSVPGAFF.

This clonotype was detected a few times. The chain links TRBV29-1 to TRBJ1-1, with 9 nucleotides matching TRBD1. The junction had 8 bases not matched to a gene; V was cut back by 6 bases and J by 6 bases. Germline assignment: CDR1 SQVTM and CDR2 ANQGSEA. CDR3 length equals 13 residues. CDR3 residues: CSVAGTGRSEAFF. In DNA, the CDR3 is TGCAGCGTCGCGGGGACAGGGAGATCTGAAGCTTTCTTT. The full variable domain, rest sourced from reference TRBV29-1 and TRBJ1-1, is SAVISQKPSRDICQRGTSLTIQCQVDSQVTMMFWYRQQPGQSLTLIATANQGSEATYESGFVIDKFPISRPNLTFSTLTVSNMSPEDSSIYLCSVAGTGRSEAFFGQGTRLTVV.

This clonotype came up many times. The J gene is TRBJ2-1, the V gene TRBV7-9, with D uncertain. Per germline, CDR1 SEHNR and CDR2 FQNEAQ (reference sequence). The CDR3 contains 11 residues. Trimming cost V 8 bases and J 4 bases, with 6 bases left between them. This CDR3 is CASRLYNEQFF. DNA for the CDR3: TGTGCCAGCCGTCTTTACAATGAGCAGTTCTTC. Drawing the rest from reference TRBV7-9 and TRBJ2-1, the complete variable domain is DTGVSQNPRHKITKRGQNVTFRCDPISEHNRLYWYRQTLGQGPEFLTYFQNEAQLEKSRLLSDRFSAERPKGSFSTLEIQRTEQGDSAMYLCASRLYNEQFFGPGTRLTVL.

This clonotype was detected many times. CDR3 nucleotides: TGTGCCAGCAGTAGGGCGTACAATGAGCAGTTCTTC. Translated, it gives CASSRAYNEQFF. The chain carries TRBV12-3 or TRBV12-4 and TRBJ2-1; D unclear. The CDR3 is made up of 12 amino acids. V was clipped by 5 bases and J by 4 bases, with 6 bases between them.

This clonotype was observed at least ten times. This chain uses TRBV7-8 with TRBJ2-2; D gene ambiguous. V gave up 9 bases and J gave up 0 bases, with 8 bases separating them. In germline, CDR1 is SGHVS, CDR2 FQNEAQ. The CDR3 is made up of 13 amino acids. This CDR3 reads CASQDANTGELFF. The CDR3 DNA follows: TGTGCCAGTCAGGACGCGAACACCGGGGAGCTGTTTTTT.

The chain employs TRBV5-6 and TRBJ2-2; D ambiguous. V lost 1 base and J 0 bases, leaving 10 bases between the germline ends. In germline, CDR1 is SGHDT, CDR2 YYEEEE. The CDR3 length is 16 residues. For the CDR3, the DNA is TGTGCCAGCAGCTTGTATGGCGGCGCGAACACCGGGGAGCTGTTTTTT. It specifies CASSLYGGANTGELFF.

This clonotype has only a few counts. The CDR3 coding sequence is TGTGCCAGCAGTTACTCCTGGGGCCAGGAAGATGAGCAGTTCTTC. It is translated as CASSYSWGQEDEQFF. This sequence joins TRBV6-5 and TRBJ2-1, with a possible D match to TRBD1 (5 bases). The CDR3 loop spans 15 amino acids. The V end lost 0 bases, the J end lost 8 bases, and 14 bases lay between the germline ends. Germline loops: CDR1 MNHEY, CDR2 SVGAGI.

The rearrangement links TRBV7-6 to TRBJ2-2; D not certain. V dropped 1 base and J dropped 5 bases, with 5 bases sitting between them. The CDR3 length is 13 residues. In germline, CDR1 is SGHVS, CDR2 FNYEAQ. The CDR3 sequence is CASSLGITGELFF. The CDR3 bases are TGTGCCAGCAGCTTAGGGATTACCGGGGAGCTGTTTTTT.

The rearrangement links TRBV20-1 to TRBJ1-2, with unresolved D. The ends were cut back, 3 bases at V and 6 bases at J, with 8 bases in the middle. In germline, CDR1 is DFQATT, CDR2 SNEGSKA (reference sequence). This CDR3 spans 11 amino acids. CDR3: CSAREMDGYTF. The CDR3 DNA reads TGCAGTGCTAGGGAGATGGATGGCTACACCTTC.

A few counts support this clonotype. The chain couples TRBV6-5 to TRBJ1-5; no reliable D call. Trimming cost V 5 bases and J 0 bases, with 11 bases left between them. This CDR3 contains 15 residues. The germline V gene encodes CDR1 MNHEY and CDR2 SVGAGI. CDR3 in amino acids: CASSPEKHSNQPQHF. The CDR3 nucleotides are TGTGCCAGCAGTCCCGAGAAGCATAGCAATCAGCCCCAGCATTTT.